This T cell receptor beta chain was sequenced in a study of T cell repertoires in cytomegalovirus infection. Study at large: Public TCR beta signature analysis indicated the presence of both CMV infection and matching HLA type.

TCRdb redid the calling of the reads with MiXCR, one entry per CDR3 protein. This sample has some 200,000 distinct CDR3 sequences, with approximately 9.7% found just once. Germline loops: CDR1 SGHTA, CDR2 FQGNSA. V was clipped by 0 bases and J by 0 bases, with 8 bases between them. The CDR3 loop spans 16 amino acids. This clonotype appeared many times. The chain uses TRBV7-2 and TRBJ2-2; no firm D call. This clonotype originated in a human donor in good health (CMV status not recorded). Some clones in this sample may be carry-over from other donors' samples. The material sequenced was PBMCs. CDR3 sequence (DNA): TGTGCCAGCAGCTTAGCCCGTTGGGCGAACACCGGGGAGCTGTTTTTT. Its translation is CASSLARWANTGELFF.